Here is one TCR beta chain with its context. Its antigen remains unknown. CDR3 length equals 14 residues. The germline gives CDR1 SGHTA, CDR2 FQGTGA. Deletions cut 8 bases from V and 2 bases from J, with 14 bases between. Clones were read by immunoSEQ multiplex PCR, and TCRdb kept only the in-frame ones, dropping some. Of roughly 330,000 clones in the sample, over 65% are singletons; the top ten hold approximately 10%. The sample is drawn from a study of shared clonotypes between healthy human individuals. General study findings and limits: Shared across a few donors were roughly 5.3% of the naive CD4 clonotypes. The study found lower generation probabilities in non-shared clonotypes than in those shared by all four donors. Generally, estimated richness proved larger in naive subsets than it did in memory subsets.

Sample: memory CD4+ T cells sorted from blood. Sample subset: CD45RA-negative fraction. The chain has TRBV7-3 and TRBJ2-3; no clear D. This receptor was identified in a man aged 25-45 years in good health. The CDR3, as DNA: TGTGCCAGCTCTGATAGGGCTCTCACAGATACGCAGTATTTT. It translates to CASSDRALTDTQYF.